This is a list of T cell receptor beta chains from one sample in a study of identical twins. TCRdb reanalysed the 5' RACE reads using MiXCR and keeps one entry per CDR3 protein. Counted here are hundreds of thousands of distinct CDR3 sequences, under 9% occurring once; the ten biggest clones make up around 0.98%. This sample also belongs to another study, concerning yellow fever vaccine responses in identical twins.

The sample was PBMCs. Receptors originate from a woman aged 18-29 years in good health. The CDR3 runs from the conserved cysteine through the conserved F or W. D genes are given only for firm matches.

v_gene	j_gene	d_gene	CDR3aa
TRBV12-3/TRBV12-4	TRBJ2-2	TRBD1	CASSRKGASNTGELFF
TRBV27	TRBJ2-1	.	CASSSYSGRGDEQFF
TRBV6-5	TRBJ2-1	TRBD1	CASSFRGQPYNEQFF
TRBV6-2/TRBV6-3	TRBJ1-1	.	CASRSDTSTEAFF
TRBV27	TRBJ2-1	.	CASSFGGAGNEQFF
TRBV12-3/TRBV12-4	TRBJ2-3	TRBD1	CASSFSGRGQNTQYF
TRBV5-6	TRBJ2-7	.	CASSLYQVATYEQYF
TRBV12-3/TRBV12-4	TRBJ2-1	TRBD2	CASRPTGLAGEQFF
TRBV12-3/TRBV12-4	TRBJ1-1	TRBD1	CASSLARGKDPLNTEAFF
TRBV6-6	TRBJ2-7	.	CASSYTPGYEQYF
TRBV12-3/TRBV12-4	TRBJ1-6	TRBD1	CASTGQGGDNSPLHF
TRBV18	TRBJ2-3	TRBD2	CASSAGLAGVTDTQYF
TRBV7-9	TRBJ2-7	.	CASSPLRSAHEQYF
TRBV29-1	TRBJ2-1	TRBD1	CSVGQGGEYEQFF
TRBV5-6	TRBJ2-4	.	CASSSVMVAKNIQYF
TRBV6-2/TRBV6-3	TRBJ2-1	TRBD2	CASSRTSGRSWNEQFF
TRBV6-2/TRBV6-3	TRBJ2-7	.	CASLQQGTYEQYF
TRBV27	TRBJ1-1	TRBD1	CASSSDRGIANTEAFF
TRBV5-8	TRBJ2-3	TRBD2	CASSWTGGHRDTQYF
TRBV20-1	TRBJ2-2	.	CSAEGGRTGELFF
TRBV11-2	TRBJ2-5	.	CASSLVPLRETQYF
TRBV7-9	TRBJ2-1	.	CAGSQGLGSSYNEQFF
TRBV24-1	TRBJ1-2	.	CATSEGNYGYTF
TRBV2	TRBJ2-1	TRBD1	CASHRGAYNEQFF
TRBV29-1	TRBJ2-1	.	CSVEIGHNYNEQFF
TRBV6-2/TRBV6-3	TRBJ2-7	TRBD1	CASSHDREGSYEQYF
TRBV5-8	TRBJ2-3	TRBD1	CASSSKQGWGTDTQYF
TRBV24-1	TRBJ2-3	TRBD2	CATSDRTSGETDTQYF
TRBV25-1	TRBJ1-2	.	CASSESATYGYTF
TRBV20-1	TRBJ2-4	.	CSAPPPGTDLNIQYF
TRBV6-1	TRBJ1-5	.	CASTATVNQPQHF
TRBV7-2	TRBJ2-7	.	CASSLWSAYEQYF
TRBV12-3/TRBV12-4	TRBJ2-7	TRBD1	CASSFTTGVGYEQYF
TRBV10-3	TRBJ2-3	TRBD2	CASTSGETTDTQYF
TRBV12-3/TRBV12-4	TRBJ1-2	.	CASSPRRGYGYTF
TRBV27	TRBJ2-7	TRBD1	CASGTEGTATYEQYF
TRBV15	TRBJ1-4	.	CATSRESATNEKLFF
TRBV25-1	TRBJ2-7	TRBD1	CASSESSRGRESYEQYF
TRBV3-1	TRBJ2-7	TRBD2	CASRKLAGPYEQYF
TRBV12-3/TRBV12-4	TRBJ2-1	.	CASSLSIGYNEQFF
TRBV10-1	TRBJ2-2	TRBD2	CASSEGLADSGELFF
TRBV11-2	TRBJ2-3	.	CASSLLPTGTDTQYF
TRBV7-9	TRBJ2-3	TRBD2	CASSLDPLLAGGDTQYF
TRBV29-1	TRBJ2-1	TRBD2	CSVELAGDHSNEQFF
TRBV19	TRBJ2-2	.	CASSMTQGTGQEVGELFF
TRBV5-6	TRBJ2-1	TRBD1	CASSLGQGAMVNEQFF
TRBV7-2	TRBJ1-1	TRBD1	CASSPRQGLTEAFF
TRBV7-9	TRBJ1-1	.	CASSLNDQMNTEAFF
TRBV20-1	TRBJ1-1	.	CSARDNTALYVEAFF
TRBV3-1	TRBJ2-2	TRBD2	CASSPQLAGGPGELFF
TRBV5-1	TRBJ2-4	TRBD1	CASSPTETGFGKNIQYF
TRBV10-3	TRBJ2-1	TRBD1	CAIGTVNEQFF
TRBV5-1	TRBJ2-1	TRBD1	CASSYSGTGDNEQFF
TRBV15	TRBJ2-7	.	CATSTDGGRYEQHF
TRBV10-3	TRBJ2-7	TRBD1	CATGQGGSYEQYF